The clone carrying this TCR beta chain was observed a handful of times. Antigen: not known. Regarding treatment: approximately 11-day PBMC culture with coronavirus spike peptide pools or control peptides (ViraFEST assay). PCR positivity was dated March to December 2020, before US Alpha, Beta and Delta variants. This sample is drawn from a study of vaccination and CD4 T cells after COVID-19. About the study: Comprising six males and four females, the convalescent participants counted two Hispanic individuals among them.

V lost 6 bases to trimming and J lost 5 bases; unmatched junction nucleotides: 7. In germline, CDR1 is MNHNS, CDR2 SASEGT. This CDR3 is 14 amino acids long. With the Oncomine TCR Beta short-read assay, DNA from cultured CD4+ T cells was sequenced. MiXCR was run by TCRdb on the PCR reads, yielding one entry per CDR3 protein. Here the sample spans around 19,000 distinct CDR3 sequences, 60% being singletons. This chain links TRBV6-1 with TRBJ1-1; 9 bases are shared with TRBD1. Specimen: CD4+ T cells from blood, cultured in vitro, collected after SARS-CoV-2 vaccination. The clonotype was recovered from a human donor who had recovered from COVID-19. The CDR3 loop is CASRVDRGYTEAFF. The CDR3, as DNA: TGTGCCAGCAGGGTGGACAGGGGCTATACTGAAGCTTTCTTT.